This T cell receptor (beta chain) came from a study of naive and memory T cell subsets (TCRdb year 2017). About the investigation overall: According to the figure summarizing the samples, there were roughly ten blood donors, 7 tuberculin skin test biopsies and 3 saline control biopsies. PCR2 was typically run as a SYBR Green qPCR and stopped at a set threshold, although low-input samples could use end-point PCR of around 6 cycles instead. Skin biopsies were collected from tuberculin skin test sites or from saline-injected control sites and were processed for RNA extraction as previously described.

The sample's treatment or condition label, decoded: skin biopsy from PPD injection site in Mantoux-positive individual. A robust, sensitive protocol for the amplification, sequencing and analysis of TCRs was described in the study, in which 3' ligation of a UMI-containing oligonucleotide to TCR cDNA was used. Tuberculin skin test biopsies came from sites injected with PPD in individuals with a positive Mantoux test. Total RNA was treated with RQ1 DNase, without cell sorting, prior to reverse transcription, with an input of about 1 to 1,100 ng being targeted. To check how robust the pipeline was in samples where T cells make up a minority population, libraries were built from skin biopsies and whole blood. Library creation used UMI-ligation and nested PCR. The ligated cDNA was amplified in four rounds of PCR with nested alpha and beta constant region primers together with the SP2 primer. For the blood and skin samples, TCR RNA was reverse transcribed with SuperScript IV using primers for the alpha and beta constant regions. An oligonucleotide carrying the Illumina SP2 primer and a UMI was ligated to the cDNA 3' end using T4 RNA ligase 1. To prevent hairpin formation, the 12-nucleotide UMI was made up of two random hexamers with an eight-base spacer between them. From the second PCR onward, TCR alpha and beta chain libraries were processed separately and dual indexed for multiplexing. After pooling, the indexed libraries were analyzed by capillary electrophoresis and sequenced on either an Illumina MiSeq or NextSeq. Libraries were spiked with PhiX DNA at about 5-7.5% so that base diversity was increased and cluster recognition was improved. The study's own analysis went as follows. Demultiplexor pulled UMIs out of read 2, joined the UMIs with the TCR sequence from read 1, and separated reads according to sample indices. V and J genes and V-J junctions were identified by Decombinator, and each TCR was assigned a five-part identifier that included V and J deletions. Collapsinator relied on UMIs to correct both sequencing errors and PCR amplification heterogeneity, producing a UMI-based abundance for each TCR. CDR3Translator converted identifiers to nucleotide sequence, translated to amino acids, and extracted CDR3 regions using terminal motifs. Error-corrected alpha and beta TCR counts from blood and skin were compared after normalization to input RNA amount. In-frame beta chains were kept once TCRdb had trimmed the public reads at Q25 with fastp and called clones with MiXCR. Each entry merges the rows of one CDR3 protein and shows their most common DNA and genes. The V and J calls were determined by TCRdb, not by the authors. The sample table lists some 40,000 distinct CDR3 sequences, 11% of them with a count of one. 3% to 5% of the sample goes to the ten largest clones.

What the authors observed across the whole study: The RNA-based method was acknowledged to be potentially sensitive to changes in TCR transcripts with T cell activation and differentiation. Skin biopsy collection and RNA processing details were not given in the paper but referenced to earlier studies. The larger number of TCRs at tuberculin skin test sites was interpreted as T cell infiltration of a delayed type IV hypersensitivity reaction. TCR sequences were reportedly recovered from both skin biopsy types, with far more TCRs at tuberculin skin test sites.

To note about this clonotype: It lacks a known antigen. No much larger clonotype is one base removed from it; base qualities were not supplied.

The receptor was derived from an adult in good health. This specimen consisted of skin, obtained from a tuberculin skin test site.

The CDR3 protein is CASRSGPREQYF. The nucleotides are TGTGCCAGCAGGTCAGGGCCGAGGGAGCAGTACTTC. This chain joins TRBV6-1 to TRBJ2-7, and TRBD1 may be the D gene, going by 5 matching bases. CDR1 MNHNS and CDR2 SASEGT were looked up in the germline V gene. V is cut by 6 bases and J by 7 bases, and the space between the germline ends is 13 bases. The CDR3 goes from the cysteine to the phenylalanine over 12 residues. CDR3 DNA is the only sequence kept; it has 36 bases, read in frame from the first base.